This entry lists 7 T cell receptor beta chains sequenced from one sample in a study of blood T cell repertoires in COVID-19. TCRdb's table, derived via immunoSEQ multiplex PCR, lists solely in-frame clones and lacks some. The sample yields under 140,000 clones, 60% to 80% seen once. The sample comprised peripheral blood. These TCRs come from a woman older than 75 with active or convalescent COVID-19.

V usage is TRBV28 and J usage is TRBJ1-3; tentative D call: TRBD1 (5 bases). CDR3 length: 17 residues. Trimming left V 5 bases short and J 4 bases short, with 21 bases between. Germline lookup yields CDR1 MDHEN and CDR2 SYDVKM. The CDR3 is CASSRRGRELAGNTIYF. CDR3 DNA sequence: TGTGCCAGCAGTCGCCGGGGGAGGGAGCTCGCCGGAAACACCATATATTTT.

The chain employs TRBV28 and TRBJ1-5, with 8 bases that match TRBD1. Germline V lookup: CDR1 MDHEN, CDR2 SYDVKM. The J segment lost 5 bases and the V segment lost 6 bases, leaving 9 bases of the junction unmatched. The CDR3 is made up of 15 amino acids. The CDR3: CASSSPGTGYQPQHF. CDR3 coding DNA: TGTGCCAGCAGCTCCCCCGGGACAGGTTATCAGCCCCAGCATTTT.

This clone was observed once. The V call is TRBV7-9, the J call TRBJ2-7, with 14 bases that match TRBD2. CDR1 is SEHNR and CDR2 is FQNEAQ in the germline V gene (reference sequence). The trim removed 2 bases at V and 3 bases at J, leaving 6 bases unmatched. CDR3 length: 17 residues. The CDR3 loop reads CASSLFTGLAGDYEQYF. The CDR3 DNA reads TGTGCCAGCAGCTTATTCACGGGACTAGCGGGAGACTACGAGCAGTACTTC.

The chain joins TRBV11-2 to TRBJ2-5; 9 bases are shared with TRBD2. The end of the DNA fits TRBJ2-7 better, so the J call may be wrong. This CDR3 is 16 amino acids long. The germline V gene encodes CDR1 SGHAT and CDR2 FQNNGV. CDR3 sequence reads: CASSLGASGISYEQYF. In DNA form, the CDR3 reads TGTGCCAGCAGCTTAGGGGCTAGCGGGATCTCCTACGAGCAGTACTTC.

The rearrangement links TRBV18 to TRBJ2-4, with a possible D match to TRBD1 (6 bases). V lost 3 bases and J lost 6, with 18 bases in between. The CDR3 extends over 16 amino acids. CDR1 KGHSH and CDR2 LQKENI come from the germline V gene. The chain's CDR3 is CASSPQGPTGLNIQYF. In DNA, the CDR3 is TGTGCCAGCTCACCCCAGGGGCCTACGGGGTTAAACATTCAGTACTTC.

The gene calls are TRBV5-1 and TRBJ1-2; the D gene is possibly TRBD1 (5 bases). Per germline, CDR1 SGHRS and CDR2 YFSETQ. Trimming took 1 base from V and 0 from J, leaving 10 bases between them. The CDR3 is made up of 15 amino acids. CDR3 loop: CASSLSGHSNYGYTF. CDR3 bases: TGCGCCAGCAGCTTGAGTGGACACTCTAACTATGGCTACACCTTC. The full variable domain, with the rest looked up from reference TRBV5-1 and TRBJ1-2, is KAGVTQTPRYLIKTRGQQVTLSCSPISGHRSVSWYQQTPGQGLQFLFEYFSETQRNKGNFPGRFSGRQFSNSRSEMNVSTLELGDSALYLCASSLSGHSNYGYTFGSGTRLTVV.

This sequence joins TRBV7-9 and TRBJ2-1, with D perhaps matching TRBD1 (6 bases). Trimming took off 6 bases at V and 3 bases at J, with 18 bases between the two ends. The CDR3 runs to 16 residues. Germline values: CDR1 SEHNR, CDR2 FQNEAQ (reference sequence). CDR3 nucleotides: TGTGCCAGCAGGGGCGAGACTGGGGGCCTCTACAATGAGCAGTTCTTC. It yields the protein CASRGETGGLYNEQFF.